The 15 T cell receptor beta chains listed next were all sequenced from one sample in a study of shared clonotypes between healthy human individuals. Only in-frame clones appear in the TCRdb table, and some are missing; sequencing was by immunoSEQ multiplex PCR. There are over a million clones in the sample; 75% occur only once, and about 1.5% lies in the top ten. The sample taken for sequencing was memory CD4+ T cells sorted from blood. Subset described: CD45RA-negative fraction. The receptors come from a man aged 18 to 30 in good health.

The V call is TRBV10-3, the J call TRBJ1-1, with D possibly TRBD1 on 5 matching bases. The ends were cut back, 10 bases at V and 5 bases at J, with 20 bases in the middle. Germline-derived CDR1 and CDR2 are ENHRY and SYGVKD. CDR3 length equals 14 residues. In DNA, the CDR3 is TGTGCCACTCATGTTCCAGGGAAGGGGACTGAAGCTTTCTTT. Translated: CATHVPGKGTEAFF.

This clone was picked up a small number of times. The chain joins TRBV5-1 to TRBJ2-7, with D uncertain. This CDR3 comprises 13 residues. V was clipped by 0 bases and J by 6 bases, with 10 bases between them. Germline V gene data show CDR1 as SGHRS and CDR2 as YFSETQ. The CDR3 region is CASSLVLLGEQYF. The CDR3 coding sequence is TGCGCCAGCAGCTTGGTATTATTGGGCGAGCAGTACTTC.

Note on this clone: Distinct nucleotide sequences in the sample also encode this CDR3. The V gene is TRBV9, the J gene TRBJ1-5, with D possibly matching TRBD1 (6 bases). This CDR3 is 15 amino acids long. Trimming removed 0 bases from V and 4 bases from J, with 11 bases in between. Germline assignment: CDR1 SGDLS and CDR2 YYNGEE. CDR3 coding DNA: TGTGCCAGCAGCGTAGACGGCCAGGGGAATCAGCCCCAGCATTTT. This encodes CASSVDGQGNQPQHF.

The chain joins TRBV10-2 to TRBJ2-5, with 14 bases lining up with TRBD2. V shed 5 bases, J shed 4 bases, and the junction held 3 bases outside the gene matches. Germline CDR1 is WSHSY and CDR2 is SAAADI. This CDR3 contains 15 residues. The CDR3 nucleotides are TGCGCCAGCAGTCGACTAGCGGGGGGGCGAGAGACCCAGTACTTC. This encodes CASSRLAGGRETQYF.

About this clone itself: Other DNA sequences of this sample code for an identical CDR3. This sequence joins TRBV18 and TRBJ2-7; D call uncertain. Germline loops: CDR1 KGHSH, CDR2 LQKENI. Trimming removed 6 bases at V and 0 bases at J, with 3 bases between. CDR3 length equals 11 residues. The CDR3 here is CASSHSYEQYF. DNA for the CDR3: TGTGCCAGCTCCCACTCCTACGAGCAGTACTTC.

With regard to this clone: The identical CDR3 is also encoded by other nucleotide sequences in the sample. The rearrangement links TRBV29-1 to TRBJ1-2, with D possibly matching TRBD1 (5 bases). Germline V gene data show CDR1 as SQVTM and CDR2 as ANQGSEA. V was cut by 4 bases and J by 1 base, with 7 bases left in between. The length of the CDR3 is 12 residues. This CDR3 is CSVAQGNYGYTF. CDR3 DNA: TGCAGCGTTGCGCAGGGTAACTATGGCTACACCTTC.

This clone was observed a handful of times. The chain carries TRBV20-1 and TRBJ1-4; no clear D gene. This CDR3 has 11 residues. The V gene's germline CDR1 is DFQATT and CDR2 SNEGSKA (reference sequence). Trimming removed 5 bases from V and 8 bases from J, with 9 bases in between. This CDR3 reads CSAVILEKLFF. The CDR3 DNA follows: TGCAGTGCTGTCATTCTCGAAAAACTGTTTTTT.

The V call is TRBV28, the J call TRBJ1-3; a weak D match, TRBD1 (6 bases). CDR3 size: 15 residues. Germline V gene data show CDR1 as MDHEN and CDR2 as SYDVKM. With 8 bases removed from V and 3 bases from J, the gap between germline ends came to 17 bases. The CDR3, as DNA: TGTGCCAGCTGCGTCCGGCAGGGGAGTGGAAACACCATATATTTT. Translated: CASCVRQGSGNTIYF.

The CDR3 nucleotides are TGTGCCAGCAGTTATATCATTCAGGGAGCCGCCTACGAGCAGTACTTC. This encodes CASSYIIQGAAYEQYF. This chain connects TRBV6-5 to TRBJ2-7, with D perhaps TRBD1 or TRBD2 (5 bases each). Germline CDR1 MNHEY, CDR2 SVGAGI. CDR3 size: 16 residues. V gave up 3 bases and J gave up 2 bases, with 17 bases separating them.

This clone was detected once. Given the absence of the conserved phenylalanine or tryptophan at the CDR3 end, a read error is likely. The chain joins TRBV28 to TRBJ1-6; possibly TRBD1 for D (5 bases). The CDR3 consists of 14 residues. Germline V CDR1 and CDR2: MDHEN, SYDVKM. The germline V and J ends were trimmed by 3 bases and 7 bases, with 10 bases remaining between them. The CDR3 region has the DNA TGTGCCAGCAGTTTGGAGCAGGGCAATTCACCCCTCCACCTT. This codes for CASSLEQGNSPLHL.

This chain joins TRBV4-2 and TRBJ2-3, with a possible D match to TRBD2 (5 bases). Trimming took 1 base from V and 4 from J, leaving 9 bases between them. This CDR3 spans 14 amino acids. Germline V gene data show CDR1 as LGHNA and CDR2 as YNFKEQ. CDR3 sequence (DNA): TGTGCCAGCAGCCAAGCCCTAGCCTCAGATACGCAGTATTTT. Translated: CASSQALASDTQYF.

The chain uses TRBV2 and TRBJ1-2; D is ambiguous. V was clipped by 5 bases and J by 4 bases, with 8 bases between them. The CDR3 covers 12 residues. From germline, CDR1 is SNHLY and CDR2 FYNNEI. The CDR3 DNA reads TGTGCCAGCAGTTCCCGGACCTATGGCTACACCTTC. Translation gives CASSSRTYGYTF.

The V call is TRBV5-1, the J call TRBJ2-5, with D possibly TRBD2 on 5 matching bases. The V end was cut by 0 bases, the J end by 2 bases, with 8 bases between. The CDR3 is 14 residues long. Germline V gives CDR1 SGHRS, CDR2 YFSETQ. The DNA for the CDR3 is TGCGCCAGCAGCTTGGGAGGGAAACAAGAGACCCAGTACTTC. Protein: CASSLGGKQETQYF.

This chain links TRBV5-1 with TRBJ2-1; 13 bases are shared with TRBD2. After removal of 3 bases from V and 4 bases from J, the junction contained 7 bases not matched to a gene. Germline V gene sequence: CDR1 SGHRS, CDR2 YFSETQ. The CDR3 runs to 17 residues. CDR3 loop: CASSSGLAGTFYNEQFF. The CDR3 DNA reads TGCGCCAGCAGCTCGGGACTAGCGGGAACATTTTACAATGAGCAGTTCTTC.

The genes are TRBV7-9 and TRBJ1-4; perhaps TRBD1 as D (5 bases). Germline values: CDR1 SEHNR, CDR2 FQNEAQ (reference sequence). The V end was cut by 0 bases, the J end by 10 bases, with 12 bases between. CDR3 length: 14 amino acids. The CDR3 loop reads CASSLAETVGKLFF. The CDR3 DNA reads as TGTGCCAGCAGCTTAGCTGAGACAGTCGGAAAACTGTTTTTT.